The 19 T cell receptor beta chains in this list originate from one sample, sequenced in a study of shared clonotypes between healthy human individuals. The assay was immunoSEQ multiplex PCR, and TCRdb's table has in-frame clones only and misses some. The sample lists about 580,000 clones, 95% to 98% occurring once. Naive-designated CD8 cells lacked CD45RO, were positively enriched for CCR7, and omitted terminally differentiated effector memory CD45RA+ cells. Sample: naive CD8+ T cells sorted from blood. The receptors here all came from a young man in good health.

This clone came up once. The rearrangement uses TRBV13 and TRBJ2-2; possibly TRBD1 for D (6 bases). Germline V gene sequence: CDR1 PRHDT, CDR2 FYEKMQ (reference sequence). V was clipped by 1 base and J by 1 base, with 10 bases between them. The CDR3 is 16 amino acids. CDR3 region: CASSLAAGENTGELFF. The CDR3 DNA follows: TGTGCCAGCAGCTTAGCGGCAGGGGAGAACACCGGGGAGCTGTTTTTT.

The rearrangement links TRBV10-1 to TRBJ1-2; weak D call: TRBD1 (5 bases). V lost 3 bases to trimming and J lost 4 bases, with 9 bases between them. The CDR3 has 13 amino acids. Germline lookup yields CDR1 WNHNN and CDR2 SYGVQD (reference sequence). Written as DNA, the CDR3 is TGCGCCAGCAGTGAAAGACAGTTCTATGGCTACACCTTC. It is translated as CASSERQFYGYTF.

DNA of the CDR3: TGTGCCAGCAGCGGACGGGGGAGCACCGGGGAGCTGTTTTTT. Encoded protein: CASSGRGSTGELFF. The chain employs TRBV2 and TRBJ2-2; possible D gene TRBD2, 6 bases. Germline CDR1 SNHLY, CDR2 FYNNEI. This CDR3 has 14 amino acids. The ends were cut back, 6 bases at V and 4 bases at J, with 12 bases in the middle. The full variable domain, completed using reference TRBV2 and TRBJ2-2, is EPEVTQTPSHQVTQMGQEVILRCVPISNHLYFYWYRQILGQKVEFLVSFYNNEISEKSEIFDDQFSVERPDGSNFTLKIRSTKLEDSAMYFCASSGRGSTGELFFGEGSRLTVL.

The rearrangement uses TRBV7-2 and TRBJ2-3, with D hard to call. The V end was cut by 3 bases, the J end by 5 bases, with 12 bases between. The CDR3 totals 14 residues. The germline V gene encodes CDR1 SGHTA and CDR2 FQGNSA. CDR3 DNA: TGTGCCAGCAGCTTGGAGCGCCTAGTAGATACGCAGTATTTT. It yields the protein CASSLERLVDTQYF.

The table lists this clone with a count of one. The genes are TRBV7-2 and TRBJ2-7; D gene uncertain. The CDR3 contains 17 residues. V was clipped by 1 base and J by 0 bases, with 16 bases between them. CDR1 and CDR2 (germline): SGHTA, FQGNSA. CDR3 amino acids: CASSLVSVQANSYEQYF. The CDR3, as DNA: TGTGCCAGCAGCTTAGTTTCAGTCCAGGCGAACTCCTACGAGCAGTACTTC.

The rearrangement uses TRBV7-2 and TRBJ2-7; TRBD1 matches at 7 bases. Unmatched junction bases numbered 3, after V lost 5 bases and J lost 2 bases. The length of the CDR3 is 13 residues. CDR1 is SGHTA, CDR2 FQGNSA, per germline. CDR3: CASSIGGTYEQYF. In nucleotides, the CDR3 is TGTGCCAGCAGCATAGGGGGCACCTACGAGCAGTACTTC.

This chain connects TRBV4-1 to TRBJ1-5, with 11 bases lining up with TRBD1. V lost 3 bases to trimming and J lost 5 bases; unmatched junction nucleotides: 9. The CDR3 sequence is 17 residues long. Per germline, CDR1 MGHRA and CDR2 YSYEKL. CDR3 region: CASSHDPGQGGDQPQHF. The DNA of the CDR3 is TGCGCCAGCAGCCATGACCCGGGACAGGGGGGGGATCAGCCCCAGCATTTT.

This clone was found once. This chain uses TRBV19 with TRBJ1-1; D unresolved. CDR1 is LNHDA and CDR2 is SQIVND in the germline V gene (reference sequence). The V gene lost 7 bases and the J gene lost 6 bases, with 9 bases spanning the gap. The CDR3 extends over 11 amino acids. CDR3 region: CASNSGAEAFF. The CDR3 nucleotides read TGTGCCAGTAACAGTGGCGCTGAAGCTTTCTTT. Supplemented by reference TRBV19 and TRBJ1-1, the full variable domain reads DGGITQSPKYLFRKEGQNVTLSCEQNLNHDAMYWYRQDPGQGLRLIYYSQIVNDFQKGDIAEGYSVSREKKESFPLTVTSAQKNPTAFYLCASNSGAEAFFGQGTRLTVV.

The V call is TRBV6-6, the J call TRBJ1-1; D is unclear. CDR3 length: 15 residues. Deletions cut 0 bases from V and 3 bases from J, with 11 bases between. The germline V gene has CDR1 MNHNY and CDR2 SVGAGI (reference sequence). Written as DNA, the CDR3 is TGTGCCAGCAGTTACTCGATACAGCGTGACACTGAAGCTTTCTTT. Translated: CASSYSIQRDTEAFF.

Comments on this clone: Other DNA sequences from this sample encode an identical CDR3 as well. The V gene is TRBV30, the J gene TRBJ2-7; 9 nucleotides align to TRBD1. V was pared by 0 bases and J by 5 bases, with 5 bases of the junction left unmatched. The CDR3 covers 14 residues. In germline, CDR1 is GTSNPN, CDR2 SVGIG (reference sequence). The CDR3 is CAWSVGTGSNEQYF. CDR3 in DNA: TGTGCCTGGAGTGTTGGGACAGGGAGTAACGAGCAGTACTTC.

The chain links TRBV4-3 to TRBJ2-4; TRBD2 might be the D (5 bases). Germline V gives CDR1 LGHNA, CDR2 YSLEER. This CDR3 is built from 14 residues. Trimming took 1 base from V and 8 from J, leaving 12 bases between them. For the CDR3, the DNA is TGCGCCAGCAGCCAAGGAGGGAGTCGGGACATTCAGTACTTC. It codes for CASSQGGSRDIQYF.

The table lists this clone with a count of one. This sample includes further DNA sequences coding for the same CDR3. The genes are TRBV5-1 and TRBJ2-3; D is unresolved. The germline V gene encodes CDR1 SGHRS and CDR2 YFSETQ. This CDR3 spans 12 amino acids. The V and J ends lost 4 bases and 2 bases respectively, with 5 bases between them. The CDR3 region is CASSLYTDTQYF. CDR3 coding DNA: TGCGCCAGCAGCCTATACACAGATACGCAGTATTTT.

The V and J genes are TRBV5-1 and TRBJ2-5, with 8 bases identical to TRBD1. Germline CDR1 and CDR2: SGHRS and YFSETQ. J gave up 5 bases and V 3 bases, and 6 bases lay outside the gene matches. The CDR3 is 14 amino acids. The chain's CDR3 is CASSSENRGETQYF. The CDR3 DNA reads as TGCGCCAGCAGCTCCGAAAACAGGGGGGAGACCCAGTACTTC.

Notes on this clone: This sample also contains other DNA sequences that code for the same CDR3. The chain recombines TRBV18 with TRBJ2-7; TRBD1 agrees at 10 bases. Germline trimming cut 3 bases from V and 2 bases from J; bases unmatched to any gene: 1. The length of the CDR3 is 14 residues. CDR1 is KGHSH, CDR2 LQKENI, per germline. The CDR3 protein is CASSPGQGAYEQYF. The DNA of the CDR3 is TGTGCCAGCTCACCTGGACAGGGGGCCTACGAGCAGTACTTC.

The rearrangement links TRBV2 to TRBJ2-7; 10 bases line up with TRBD1. V gave up 8 bases and J gave up 3 bases; unmatched junction bases: 10. The V gene's germline CDR1 is SNHLY and CDR2 FYNNEI. This CDR3 comprises 15 residues. The CDR3 loop is CASGFRTGGSYEQYF. In DNA, the CDR3 is TGTGCCAGCGGGTTTCGGACAGGGGGGAGCTACGAGCAGTACTTC.

The chain combines TRBV13 with TRBJ2-1, with 10 bases fitting TRBD2. This CDR3 contains 15 residues. The J segment lost 2 bases and the V segment lost 4 bases, leaving 2 bases of the junction unmatched. CDR1 is PRHDT, CDR2 FYEKMQ, per germline (reference sequence). CDR3 sequence (DNA): TGTGCCAGCAGCTCCGGGACTAGCGCCTACAATGAGCAGTTCTTC. This sequence encodes CASSSGTSAYNEQFF.

V and J are TRBV5-1 and TRBJ1-4; D may be TRBD1 (5 bases). The ends were cut back, 2 bases at V and 5 bases at J, with 10 bases in the middle. Germline CDR1 is SGHRS and CDR2 is YFSETQ. The CDR3 extends over 14 amino acids. The CDR3 loop is CASSLIGVNEKLFF. The CDR3 coding sequence is TGCGCCAGCAGCTTAATAGGGGTGAATGAAAAACTGTTTTTT.

This clone appeared a few times. The identical CDR3 is also encoded by other nucleotide sequences in the sample. The chain employs TRBV9 and TRBJ2-1; D is unresolved. V gave up 0 bases and J gave up 10 bases, with 5 bases separating them. Germline assignment: CDR1 SGDLS and CDR2 YYNGEE. There are 11 residues in the CDR3. The CDR3 loop is CASSVGGEQFF. Written as DNA, the CDR3 is TGTGCCAGCAGCGTAGGTGGGGAGCAGTTCTTC.

The chain is built from TRBV15 and TRBJ2-1, with 15 bases matching TRBD2. V gave up 3 bases and J gave up 0 bases; unmatched junction bases: 6. The germline V gene encodes CDR1 LNHNV and CDR2 YYDKDF (reference sequence). The CDR3 runs to 19 residues. This chain's CDR3 is CATSSEGLAGGSSYNEQFF. Written as DNA, the CDR3 is TGTGCCACCAGCAGCGAGGGACTAGCGGGAGGCAGCTCCTACAATGAGCAGTTCTTC.